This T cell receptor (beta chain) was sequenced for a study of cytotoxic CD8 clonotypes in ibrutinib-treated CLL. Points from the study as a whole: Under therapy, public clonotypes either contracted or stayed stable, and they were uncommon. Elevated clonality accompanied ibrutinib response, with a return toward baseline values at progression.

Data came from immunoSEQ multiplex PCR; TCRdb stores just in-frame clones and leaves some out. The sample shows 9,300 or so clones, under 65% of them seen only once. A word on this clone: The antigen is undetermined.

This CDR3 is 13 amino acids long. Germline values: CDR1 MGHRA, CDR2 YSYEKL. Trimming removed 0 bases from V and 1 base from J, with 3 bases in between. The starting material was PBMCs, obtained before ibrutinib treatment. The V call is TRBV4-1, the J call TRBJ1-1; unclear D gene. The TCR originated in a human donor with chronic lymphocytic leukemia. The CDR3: CASSQESNTEAFF. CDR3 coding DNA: TGCGCCAGCAGCCAAGAGTCGAACACTGAAGCTTTCTTT.